This entry lists 28 T cell receptor beta chains sequenced from one sample in a study of cytotoxic CD8 clonotypes in ibrutinib-treated CLL. Here immunoSEQ multiplex PCR was the method, and the copy in TCRdb shows in-frame clones only, minus some. The table includes about 140,000 clones, over 75% detected once. This material consisted of PBMCs, taken after 36 months of ibrutinib treatment. These receptors all stem from a human donor with chronic lymphocytic leukemia.

The genes are TRBV19 and TRBJ1-1, with D tentatively TRBD1 (5 bases). CDR1 LNHDA and CDR2 SQIVND come from the germline V gene (reference sequence). Deletions cut 6 bases from V and 1 base from J, with 21 bases between. The CDR3 runs 17 residues. CDR3 sequence (DNA): TGTGCCAGTAGCCCTCAACGAGGGACCTTACGGAACACTGAAGCTTTCTTT. Translation: CASSPQRGTLRNTEAFF.

The J gene is TRBJ2-3, the V gene TRBV27, with 12 bases matching TRBD2. With 4 bases clipped from V and 3 bases from J, the junction kept 5 bases outside the gene matches. The germline V gene has CDR1 MNHEY and CDR2 SMNVEV (reference sequence). The CDR3 has 16 amino acids. The CDR3 DNA reads as TGTGCCAGCAGTTATTGGACTAGCGGGGATACAGATACGCAGTATTTT. Translation: CASSYWTSGDTDTQYF.

A remark on this clone: A junction boundary mismatches the germline segment, possibly from a read error. The gene calls are TRBV2 and TRBJ2-7; D possibly corresponds to TRBD2 (7 bases). Germline V gene sequence: CDR1 SNHLY, CDR2 FYNNEI. This CDR3 has 11 residues. In DNA, the CDR3 is TGTGCCAGCGGGGGGGGCTACGAACAGTACTTC. It is translated as CASGGGYEQYF.

This chain links TRBV2 with TRBJ2-3, with D unresolved. V shed 3 bases and J shed 3 bases, with 4 bases lying between them. The CDR3 totals 12 residues. Germline CDR1 and CDR2: SNHLY and FYNNEI. CDR3 sequence: CASSEVTDTQYF. The CDR3 DNA sequence: TGTGCCAGCAGTGAGGTTACAGATACGCAGTATTTT.

The gene calls are TRBV30 and TRBJ1-1, with D maybe TRBD1 (5 bases). Trimming left V 3 bases short and J 4 bases short, with 9 bases between. The CDR3 runs 12 residues. Looked up from germline, CDR1 is GTSNPN and CDR2 is SVGIG (reference sequence). CDR3 amino acids: CAWSRDGTEAFF. In nucleotides, the CDR3 is TGTGCCTGGAGCAGGGACGGCACTGAAGCTTTCTTT.

The rearrangement uses TRBV19 and TRBJ2-2; no clear D gene. The ends were cut back, 2 bases at V and 2 bases at J, with 9 bases in the middle. Germline CDR1 reads LNHDA; CDR2 reads SQIVND (reference sequence). The CDR3 has 15 residues. DNA for the CDR3: TGTGCCAGTAGTATAAGGCTAGTAAACACCGGGGAGCTGTTTTTT. Amino acids: CASSIRLVNTGELFF.

The rearrangement uses TRBV28 and TRBJ1-4; D gene unclear. CDR1 is MDHEN, CDR2 SYDVKM, per germline. V was shortened by 2 bases and J by 7 bases, with 11 bases between the two germline ends. The CDR3 has 14 residues. The chain's CDR3 is CASSLRQASEKLFF. The CDR3 bases are TGTGCCAGCAGTTTAAGGCAGGCTAGTGAAAAACTGTTTTTT.

The chain links TRBV7-3 to TRBJ1-5; D not resolved. Germline V gene lookup returns CDR1 SGHTA and CDR2 FQGTGA. V was pared by 1 base and J by 4 bases, with 8 bases between. This CDR3 has 14 residues. The CDR3 spells CASSLMAGNQPQHF. The CDR3 DNA reads TGTGCCAGCAGCTTAATGGCCGGGAATCAGCCCCAGCATTTT.

The chain couples TRBV28 to TRBJ1-1, with a possible D match to TRBD1 (6 bases). The V and J ends lost 2 bases and 1 base respectively, with 14 bases between them. Looked up from germline, CDR1 is MDHEN and CDR2 is SYDVKM. CDR3 length equals 16 residues. The CDR3 coding sequence is TGTGCCAGCAGTTTACCTGCAGGGGCAGGGAACACTGAAGCTTTCTTT. This codes for CASSLPAGAGNTEAFF.

As concerns this clone: The germline gene is not matched at one end of the junction; a read error may be the cause. The J gene is TRBJ2-3, the V gene TRBV4-1; 9 nucleotides match TRBD1. This CDR3 is 17 amino acids long. Per the germline V gene, CDR1 is MGHRA and CDR2 is YSYEKL. The CDR3 DNA sequence: TGCGCCAGCAGCAAAGAACCGGGACAGGGAAACACAGATACGCAGTATTTT. It codes for CASSKEPGQGNTDTQYF.

The CDR3: CASSDLEFTEAFF. CDR3 nucleotides: TGTGCCAGCAGTGATTTGGAGTTCACTGAAGCTTTCTTT. V and J are TRBV2 and TRBJ1-1; D unclear. Germline lookup yields CDR1 SNHLY and CDR2 FYNNEI. V lost 3 bases and J 4 bases, leaving 9 bases between the germline ends. CDR3 length: 13 amino acids.

In this sample, this clone turned up once. The CDR3 nucleotides read TGTGCCAGCTCACCCACAGGGTGGGCCGAAGCTTTCTTT. Translation gives CASSPTGWAEAFF. V usage is TRBV18 and J usage is TRBJ1-1; tentatively, D is TRBD1 (6 bases). Germline V lookup: CDR1 KGHSH, CDR2 LQKENI. This CDR3 has 13 amino acids. The germline V and J ends were trimmed by 3 bases and 8 bases, with 13 bases remaining between them. Drawing the rest from reference TRBV18 and TRBJ1-1, the complete variable domain is NAGVMQNPRHLVRRRGQEARLRCSPMKGHSHVYWYRQLPEEGLKFMVYLQKENIIDESGMPKERFSAEFPKEGPSILRIQQVVRGDSAAYFCASSPTGWAEAFFGQGTRLTVV.

The chain carries TRBV5-4 and TRBJ2-1; a weak D match, TRBD2 (5 bases). V was trimmed by 4 bases and J by 7 bases, leaving 9 bases between them. The CDR3 consists of 12 residues. CDR1 SGHNT and CDR2 YYREEE come from the germline V gene (reference sequence). The DNA of the CDR3 is TGTGCCAGCAGCCGACGGGAAAATGAGCAGTTCTTC. This encodes CASSRRENEQFF.

The rearrangement uses TRBV7-2 and TRBJ1-5, with D possibly being TRBD1 (6 bases). Germline loops: CDR1 SGHTA, CDR2 FQGNSA. The CDR3 runs 15 residues. V was pared by 6 bases and J by 3 bases, with 15 bases between. CDR3 in amino acids: CASRRNYRDNQPQHF. Written as DNA, the CDR3 is TGTGCCAGCAGACGTAACTACAGGGACAATCAGCCCCAGCATTTT.

The chain joins TRBV30 to TRBJ2-1; 9 bases agree with TRBD2. Germline loops: CDR1 GTSNPN, CDR2 SVGIG (reference sequence). This CDR3 has 20 amino acids. The V gene end was trimmed by 3 bases and the J gene end by 0 bases; junction bases not matched to a gene: 18. The CDR3 bases are TGTGCCTGGAGCCCCCGGTATCGGACTAGCGCAAGAAGCTCCTACAATGAGCAGTTCTTC. Its translation: CAWSPRYRTSARSSYNEQFF.

This clone appeared a single time. The chain uses TRBV7-9 and TRBJ1-2; 9 positions agree with TRBD1. V shed 3 bases, J shed 7 bases, and the junction held 6 bases outside the gene matches. CDR3 length equals 14 residues. In germline, CDR1 is SEHNR, CDR2 FQNEAQ (reference sequence). The CDR3 loop is CASSLDRGGSGYTF. For the CDR3, the DNA is TGTGCCAGCAGCTTGGACAGGGGAGGGTCTGGCTACACCTTC. Looking up the rest from reference TRBV7-9 and TRBJ1-2 gives the full variable domain: DTGVSQNPRHKITKRGQNVTFRCDPISEHNRLYWYRQTLGQGPEFLTYFQNEAQLEKSRLLSDRFSAERPKGSFSTLEIQRTEQGDSAMYLCASSLDRGGSGYTFGSGTRLTVV.

The V call is TRBV30, the J call TRBJ1-1; D not certain. CDR3 length: 13 amino acids. Trimming pared 2 bases from V and 3 bases from J, leaving 10 bases between. Germline-derived CDR1 and CDR2 are GTSNPN and SVGIG (reference sequence). CDR3 region: CAWSRTGYTEAFF. Written as DNA, the CDR3 is TGTGCCTGGAGTCGGACTGGGTACACTGAAGCTTTCTTT.

V usage is TRBV11-2 and J usage is TRBJ1-4; D perhaps matches TRBD1 (6 bases). This CDR3 has 15 residues. Germline-derived CDR1 and CDR2 are SGHAT and FQNNGV. V lost 5 bases, J lost 6 bases, and 16 bases lay in between. The chain's CDR3 is CASSPEADRYEKLFF. The CDR3 DNA reads as TGTGCCAGCAGCCCCGAAGCGGACAGATATGAAAAACTGTTTTTT.

J is TRBJ2-4 and V is TRBV9; maybe TRBD1 (6 bases). Per germline, CDR1 SGDLS and CDR2 YYNGEE. The V and J ends lost 4 bases and 0 bases respectively, with 14 bases between them. The CDR3 spans 16 residues. In nucleotides, the CDR3 is TGTGCCAGCAGCCCTAGACAGGTTCTAGCCAAAAACATTCAGTACTTC. Translation gives CASSPRQVLAKNIQYF. Using reference TRBV9 and TRBJ2-4 for the parts outside the CDR3, the full variable domain is DSGVTQTPKHLITATGQRVTLRCSPRSGDLSVYWYQQSLDQGLQFLIQYYNGEERAKGNILERFSAQQFPDLHSELNLSSLELGDSALYFCASSPRQVLAKNIQYFGAGTRLSVL.

The gene calls are TRBV19 and TRBJ2-3; D is unclear. Germline assignment: CDR1 LNHDA and CDR2 SQIVND (reference sequence). V gave up 4 bases and J gave up 2 bases, with 13 bases separating them. This CDR3 region has 15 residues. CDR3 protein: CASSKWKIYTDTQYF. CDR3 sequence (DNA): TGTGCCAGTAGTAAGTGGAAAATATACACAGATACGCAGTATTTT.

This clone was seen only a few times. The chain employs TRBV5-4 and TRBJ1-1; TRBD1 might be the D (5 bases). V shed 4 bases and J shed 5 bases, with 15 bases lying between them. The germline gives CDR1 SGHNT, CDR2 YYREEE (reference sequence). This CDR3 spans 14 amino acids. The CDR3 region has the DNA TGTGCCAGCAGCCCGGCGCAGGGAAGGACTGAAGCTTTCTTT. Translating it yields CASSPAQGRTEAFF.

This clone was recorded only once. The V call is TRBV10-3, the J call TRBJ2-1, with TRBD1 as a possible D gene (6 bases). Trimming shortened V by 6 bases and J by 1 base, and 7 bases separated the two germline ends. Per germline, CDR1 ENHRY and CDR2 SYGVKD. This CDR3 has 13 amino acids. In DNA form, the CDR3 reads TGTGCCATCAGGCAGGGGTCCTACAATGAGCAGTTCTTC. This translates into CAIRQGSYNEQFF.

The rearrangement links TRBV18 to TRBJ2-1; 11 nucleotides line up with TRBD2. V lost 0 bases and J lost 3; bases outside the gene matches: 1. CDR1 is KGHSH, CDR2 LQKENI, per germline. The CDR3 covers 16 residues. CDR3 in DNA: TGTGCCAGCTCACCACCTAGCGGGGGGGGCTACAATGAGCAGTTCTTC. Amino acids: CASSPPSGGGYNEQFF.

V gene TRBV11-1 combines with J gene TRBJ2-1; D remains unclear. The V end was cut by 2 bases, the J end by 8 bases, with 7 bases between. The CDR3 has 12 amino acids. Germline lookup yields CDR1 SGHAT and CDR2 FQDESV (reference sequence). CDR3: CASSLMSDEQFF. In nucleotides, the CDR3 is TGTGCCAGCAGCTTAATGTCTGATGAGCAGTTCTTC.

The chain links TRBV19 to TRBJ2-7; 11 bases are shared with TRBD1. V was clipped by 5 bases and J by 2 bases; unmatched bases: 11. This CDR3 comprises 17 residues. CDR1 LNHDA and CDR2 SQIVND come from the germline V gene (reference sequence). For the CDR3, the DNA is TGTGCCAGTAGTGGCAGATGGACAGGGGGCCTTACCTACGAGCAGTACTTC. Its translation is CASSGRWTGGLTYEQYF.

The J gene is TRBJ1-2, the V gene TRBV5-1; TRBD1 might be the D (5 bases). Per the germline V gene, CDR1 is SGHRS and CDR2 is YFSETQ. V was pared by 3 bases and J by 4 bases, with 10 bases between. The CDR3 is 13 amino acids. The CDR3 reads CASSYAGPYGYTF. The CDR3 region has the DNA TGCGCCAGCAGCTATGCAGGGCCCTATGGCTACACCTTC.

A few counts support this clone. The chain has TRBV11-3 and TRBJ1-1; 8 bases are a match to TRBD1. Germline V gene lookup returns CDR1 SGHNT and CDR2 YENEEA. V was pared by 5 bases and J by 1 base, with 6 bases of the junction left unmatched. The CDR3 length is 15 residues. The CDR3 reads CASSPRTGRNTEAFF. The CDR3 DNA reads TGTGCCAGCAGCCCCCGGACAGGGCGGAACACTGAAGCTTTCTTT. The full variable domain, in which reference TRBV11-3 and TRBJ1-1 provide the parts outside the CDR3, is EAGVVQSPRYKIIEKKQPVAFWCNPISGHNTLYWYLQNLGQGPELLIRYENEEAVDDSQLPKDRFSAERLKGVDSTLKIQPAELGDSAVYLCASSPRTGRNTEAFFGQGTRLTVV.

This chain connects TRBV27 to TRBJ2-2; D remains unclear. The CDR3 contains 13 residues. Trimming took off 5 bases at V and 1 base at J, with 5 bases between the two ends. Per the germline V gene, CDR1 is MNHEY and CDR2 is SMNVEV (reference sequence). The CDR3 is CASSPWNTGELFF. CDR3 coding DNA: TGTGCCAGCAGTCCGTGGAACACCGGGGAGCTGTTTTTT.